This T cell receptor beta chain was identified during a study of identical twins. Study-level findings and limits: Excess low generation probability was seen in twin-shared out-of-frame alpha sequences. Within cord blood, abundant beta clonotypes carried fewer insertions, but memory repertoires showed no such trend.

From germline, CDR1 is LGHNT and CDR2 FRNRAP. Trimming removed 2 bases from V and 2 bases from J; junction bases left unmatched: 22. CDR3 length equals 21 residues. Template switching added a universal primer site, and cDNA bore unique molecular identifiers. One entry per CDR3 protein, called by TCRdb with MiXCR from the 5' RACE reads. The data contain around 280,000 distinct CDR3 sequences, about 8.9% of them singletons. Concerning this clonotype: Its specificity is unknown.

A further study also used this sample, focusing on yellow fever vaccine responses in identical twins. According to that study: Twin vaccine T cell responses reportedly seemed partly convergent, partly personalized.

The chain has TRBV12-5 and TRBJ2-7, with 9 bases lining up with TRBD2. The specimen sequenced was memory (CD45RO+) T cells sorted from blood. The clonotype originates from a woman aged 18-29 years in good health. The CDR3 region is CASGLSGGRGLSRGRAYEQYF. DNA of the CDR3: TGTGCTAGTGGTTTGTCCGGTGGCAGGGGGTTAAGTCGCGGGAGGGCCTACGAGCAGTACTTC. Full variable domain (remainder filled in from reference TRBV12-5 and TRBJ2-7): DARVTQTPRHKVTEMGQEVTMRCQPILGHNTVFWYRQTMMQGLELLAYFRNRAPLDDSGMPKDRFSAEMPDATLATLKIQPSEPRDSAVYFCASGLSGGRGLSRGRAYEQYFGPGTRLTVT.